The next 8 T cell receptor beta chains were all read from a single sample in a study of blood T cell repertoires in COVID-19. Assay: immunoSEQ multiplex PCR; the TCRdb copy retains only in-frame clones and omits some. The sample yields some 410,000 clones, roughly 88% seen once. Sequenced sample: PBMCs or T cells enriched from blood (not recorded which). These receptors all stem from a woman in her 30s with acute COVID-19.

J is TRBJ2-7 and V is TRBV3-1 (or the pseudogene TRBV3-2); 8 bases agree with TRBD2. V shed 4 bases, J shed 1 base, and the junction held 9 bases outside the gene matches. Germline CDR1 reads LGHDT; CDR2 reads YNNKEL (reference sequence). The CDR3 length is 16 residues. The CDR3 nucleotides are TGTGCCAGCAGCCGGGGAGGGAGCGGGGGTTCCTACGAGCAGTACTTC. Translating it yields CASSRGGSGGSYEQYF.

The chain combines TRBV10-3 with TRBJ1-1; the D gene is possibly TRBD1 (5 bases). Trimming removed 4 bases at V and 2 bases at J, with 8 bases between. This CDR3 is 13 amino acids long. Germline V gene sequence: CDR1 ENHRY, CDR2 SYGVKD. The DNA of the CDR3 is TGTGCCATCAGTGGACAGCCAAACACTGAAGCTTTCTTT. Amino acids: CAISGQPNTEAFF.

This clone came up a few times. V usage is TRBV20-1 and J usage is TRBJ1-1; D is unresolved. The CDR3 length is 11 residues. The V and J ends lost 8 bases and 1 base respectively, with 8 bases between them. Germline values: CDR1 DFQATT, CDR2 SNEGSKA (reference sequence). In DNA, the CDR3 is TGCAGTCCGCGTCGGAACACTGAAGCTTTCTTT. As protein: CSPRRNTEAFF.

CDR3: CAIRMDSNYGYTF. DNA for the CDR3: TGTGCCATCAGAATGGACAGTAACTATGGCTACACCTTC. The chain carries TRBV10-3 and TRBJ1-2; D may be TRBD1 (6 bases). This CDR3 has 13 amino acids. V was shortened by 6 bases and J by 1 base, with 9 bases between the two germline ends. Germline values: CDR1 ENHRY, CDR2 SYGVKD.

This clone occurred once. This sequence joins TRBV5-1 and TRBJ2-5; weak D call: TRBD1 (5 bases). This CDR3 comprises 13 residues. Germline lookup yields CDR1 SGHRS and CDR2 YFSETQ. V was cut by 7 bases and J by 3 bases, with 13 bases left in between. The CDR3: CASQQGGKETQYF. The CDR3 coding sequence is TGCGCCAGCCAGCAGGGCGGAAAAGAGACCCAGTACTTC. Using reference TRBV5-1 and TRBJ2-5 for the parts outside the CDR3, the full variable domain is KAGVTQTPRYLIKTRGQQVTLSCSPISGHRSVSWYQQTPGQGLQFLFEYFSETQRNKGNFPGRFSGRQFSNSRSEMNVSTLELGDSALYLCASQQGGKETQYFGPGTRLLVL.

The chain combines TRBV5-1 with TRBJ1-6; no definite D call. V shed 0 bases and J shed 10 bases, with 8 bases lying between them. The CDR3 extends over 13 amino acids. Germline CDR1 SGHRS, CDR2 YFSETQ. Here the CDR3 reads CASSLEQLSPLHF. The CDR3 DNA is TGCGCCAGCAGCTTGGAACAGTTGTCACCCCTCCACTTT.

The chain is built from TRBV2 and TRBJ2-7; D might be TRBD1 (6 bases). The V end lost 6 bases, the J end lost 1 base, and 10 bases lay between the germline ends. This CDR3 has 13 residues. Per germline, CDR1 SNHLY and CDR2 FYNNEI. Written as DNA, the CDR3 is TGTGCCAGCAGACCGGACAGTTCCTACGAGCAGTACTTC. It is translated as CASRPDSSYEQYF.

The V call is TRBV7-2, the J call TRBJ2-7; tentative D call: TRBD2 (5 bases). The germline V gene encodes CDR1 SGHTA and CDR2 FQGNSA. V lost 2 bases and J lost 7, with 12 bases in between. The CDR3 sequence is 13 residues long. Here the CDR3 DNA reads TGTGCCAGCAGCTTAACTGGGCGCGGGGAGCAGTACTTC. It is translated as CASSLTGRGEQYF.